These 17 T cell receptor beta chains share one sample of origin, sequenced in a study of Graves' ophthalmopathy and Graves' hyperthyroidism listed by TCRdb under 2018. The sequencer was an Illumina HiSeq 2000. TCR beta CDR3 regions were amplified from RNA transcripts for repertoire sequencing. HTBI primers and the Qiagen OneStep RT-PCR kit were used in a first-round RT-PCR, which was followed by a second-round multiplex PCR, size selection and purification. Using fastp trimming at Q25 and MiXCR clonotype assembly, TCRdb reanalyzed the public sequencing data and kept in-frame beta chains. Entries that share a CDR3 protein sequence are merged under the most common genes and DNA. This sample has fewer than 650,000 distinct CDR3 sequences in its table, and 22% of those were observed once. In total, the top ten clones hold roughly 7.4% of the sample. Material for sequencing was peripheral blood. These receptors were obtained from a woman aged 18-30 years with stable Graves' hyperthyroidism. Some clones in this sample may be carry-over from other donors' samples. Donor details come from another sample of the same person, matched by shared clones.

The genes are TRBV30 and TRBJ1-5; D remains ambiguous. The germline V and J ends were trimmed by 0 bases and 2 bases, with 8 bases remaining between them. This CDR3 contains 14 residues. Germline CDR1 reads GTSNPN; CDR2 reads SVGIG (reference sequence). Written as DNA, the CDR3 is TGTGCCTGGAGTGTGTTAACTGGCAATCAGCCCCAGCATTTT. Its protein is CAWSVLTGNQPQHF.

The chain joins TRBV6-1 to TRBJ1-5, with unresolved D. This CDR3 has 15 residues. V lost 5 bases to trimming and J lost 3 bases, with 14 bases between them. The germline V gene encodes CDR1 MNHNS and CDR2 SASEGT. The CDR3 DNA follows: TGTGCCAGCAGTCCAGGAGACGTCACCAATCAGCCCCAGCATTTT. Amino acids: CASSPGDVTNQPQHF.

This clonotype occurred many times. This sequence joins TRBV6-1 and TRBJ2-5; D gene unclear. There are 11 residues in the CDR3. Germline assignment: CDR1 MNHNS and CDR2 SASEGT. The V gene lost 5 bases and the J gene lost 5 bases, with 6 bases spanning the gap. The DNA of the CDR3 is TGTGCCAGCAGTAAAAGGGAGACCCAGTACTTC. Residues: CASSKRETQYF.

The sample holds a few counts of this clonotype. The V call is TRBV28, the J call TRBJ2-5; either TRBD1 or TRBD2 may supply D (5 bases each). This CDR3 has 14 residues. V lost 10 bases and J lost 5, with 20 bases in between. Germline values: CDR1 MDHEN, CDR2 SYDVKM. Here the CDR3 DNA reads TGTGCCACCCTCCCTCCGGGACCAGGGGAGACCCAGTACTTC. This sequence encodes CATLPPGPGETQYF.

This clonotype was seen many times. The chain couples TRBV27 to TRBJ1-1; TRBD1 aligns across 7 bases. Germline V gene lookup returns CDR1 MNHEY and CDR2 SMNVEV (reference sequence). The V and J ends lost 1 base and 11 bases, in that order; junction bases with no gene match: 7. The CDR3 has 13 amino acids. The CDR3 DNA sequence: TGTGCCAGCAGTTTATGGGCAGGGGGTGATGCTTTCTTT. This encodes CASSLWAGGDAFF.

This clonotype showed up just a few times. CDR3 region: CASSLVAGGNEQYF. CDR3 nucleotide sequence: TGTGCCAGCAGCTTAGTGGCGGGGGGTAACGAGCAGTACTTC. V gene TRBV7-2 combines with J gene TRBJ2-7; TRBD2 agrees at 8 bases. CDR1 is SGHTA and CDR2 is FQGNSA in the germline V gene. The CDR3 contains 14 residues. V shed 1 base and J 5 bases; nucleotides not matched to a gene: 4.

At least ten counts were recorded for this clonotype. This chain links TRBV30 with TRBJ1-1; tentatively, D is TRBD1 (5 bases). Germline CDR1 is GTSNPN and CDR2 is SVGIG (reference sequence). This CDR3 comprises 14 residues. V was shortened by 1 base and J by 6 bases, with 15 bases between the two germline ends. CDR3 loop: CAWSGRVFSPEAFF. The CDR3 coding sequence is TGTGCCTGGAGTGGCAGGGTCTTCTCGCCTGAAGCTTTCTTT.

This clonotype was seen ten or more times. The V and J genes are TRBV29-1 and TRBJ2-7; 8 bases line up with TRBD1. CDR3 length: 13 residues. Looked up from germline, CDR1 is SQVTM and CDR2 is ANQGSEA. V gave up 6 bases and J gave up 0 bases; unmatched junction bases: 4. CDR3 in amino acids: CSVGTGNSYEQYF. As DNA, the CDR3 is TGCAGCGTGGGGACAGGAAACTCCTACGAGCAGTACTTC.

This clonotype was seen ten or more times. V gene TRBV3-1 combines with J gene TRBJ2-7, with a tentative D call TRBD1 (6 bases). CDR1 is LGHDT and CDR2 is YNNKEL in the germline V gene (reference sequence). The ends were cut back, 0 bases at V and 4 bases at J, with 7 bases in the middle. This CDR3 is built from 13 residues. The CDR3 DNA sequence: TGTGCCAGCAGCCAAGAACAGGGTTACGAGCAGTACTTC. Its translation: CASSQEQGYEQYF.

This clonotype was seen repeatedly, ten times or more. The gene calls are TRBV11-2 and TRBJ2-2, with D possibly TRBD2 on 7 matching bases. Germline V gene lookup returns CDR1 SGHAT and CDR2 FQNNGV. V was shortened by 3 bases and J by 6 bases, with 14 bases between the two germline ends. There are 15 residues in the CDR3. Here the CDR3 DNA reads TGTGCCAGCAGCTTCCAACAGGGAGGGGCCGGGGAGCTGTTTTTT. Translation: CASSFQQGGAGELFF.

This clonotype was found many times. In DNA form, the CDR3 reads TGTGCCAGCAGTTTCTCCCGGGGGAGCAATCAGCCCCAGCATTTT. Its translation: CASSFSRGSNQPQHF. The V gene is TRBV12-3 or TRBV12-4, the J gene TRBJ1-5; D may be TRBD1 (5 bases). V gave up 3 bases and J gave up 1 base, with 10 bases separating them. The CDR3 is made up of 15 amino acids.

Points on this clonotype: As the CDR3 is not closed by the conserved phenylalanine or tryptophan, this likely results from a read error. V usage is TRBV5-6 and J usage is TRBJ2-2; D is perhaps TRBD1 or TRBD2 (5 bases each). CDR1 SGHDT and CDR2 YYEEEE come from the germline V gene. This CDR3 spans 15 amino acids. Trimming took 1 base from V and 5 from J, leaving 12 bases between them. CDR3 sequence (DNA): TGTGCCAGCAGCTTGCTGGGGGATGGTACCGGGGAGCTGTTTGTT. Translation: CASSLLGDGTGELFV.

There are many counts of this clonotype. The J gene is TRBJ2-5, the V gene TRBV6-1, with no clear D. From germline, CDR1 is MNHNS and CDR2 SASEGT. V lost 6 bases and J 0 bases, leaving 17 bases between the germline ends. The CDR3 contains 16 residues. This CDR3 is CASRALPLGYQETQYF. DNA of the CDR3: TGTGCCAGCAGGGCACTCCCTCTGGGGTACCAAGAGACCCAGTACTTC.

The chain recombines TRBV6-1 with TRBJ1-1; D unclear. Germline V CDR1 and CDR2: MNHNS, SASEGT. With 2 bases removed from V and 1 base from J, the gap between germline ends came to 11 bases. The CDR3 spans 15 residues. CDR3 loop: CASSEPRRGNTEAFF. CDR3 coding DNA: TGTGCCAGCAGTGAACCCCGGCGGGGGAACACTGAAGCTTTCTTT.

This clonotype was seen a few times. This sequence joins TRBV20-1 and TRBJ2-7, with TRBD2 identical over 10 bases. V shed 5 bases and J 5 bases; nucleotides not matched to a gene: 12. Looked up from germline, CDR1 is DFQATT and CDR2 is SNEGSKA (reference sequence). The CDR3 length is 15 residues. The CDR3 is CSAARLAGEINEQYF. The CDR3 DNA reads as TGCAGTGCTGCCAGGCTAGCGGGAGAAATCAACGAGCAGTACTTC.

In its sample, this clonotype was seen many times. The chain recombines TRBV15 with TRBJ1-1; possible D gene TRBD1, 6 bases. This CDR3 spans 17 amino acids. Germline V gene lookup returns CDR1 LNHNV and CDR2 YYDKDF (reference sequence). V was clipped by 1 base and J by 6 bases, with 21 bases between them. CDR3 sequence: CATSRVGGRIVVAEAFF. The CDR3 coding sequence is TGTGCCACCAGCAGAGTTGGGGGGCGGATAGTTGTCGCTGAAGCTTTCTTT.

The chain joins TRBV20-1 to TRBJ1-1; no firm D call. Germline V gene sequence: CDR1 DFQATT, CDR2 SNEGSKA (reference sequence). The CDR3 totals 14 residues. V lost 6 bases and J lost 3, with 17 bases in between. In DNA, the CDR3 is TGCAGTGCCGTGGGCCCTCGGTGGGACACTGAAGCTTTCTTT. Its translation is CSAVGPRWDTEAFF.